This record looks at one T cell receptor beta chain sequence and its context. Only a few counts were recorded for this clonotype. Its specific antigen is unknown. Base-call qualities are not available, and no considerably larger clone is one nucleotide away. CDR1 and CDR2 are drawn from the germline V gene (reference sequence): LNHNV, YYDKDF. A distance of 11 bases separates the germline ends of V and J, which lose 5 bases and 5 bases respectively. The CDR3 goes from the cysteine to the phenylalanine over 13 residues. The sequence is cut down to CDR3 DNA, 39 bases in frame from base 1. Graves' hyperthyroidism was defined as stable when no progression to ophthalmopathy occurred over 18 months of follow-up. Hyperthyroidism patients were newly diagnosed, had a disease duration of under 2 months, and were aged 18 to 65 years. Any patient with an uncontrolled infection, another autoimmune disease, pregnancy or lactation was excluded. Clinical symptoms, serum thyroxine and TRAb, thyroid ultrasound, and orbital computed tomography formed the basis for the diagnoses. Total RNA was extracted with Trizol reagent, and quality was checked on an Agilent 2100 Bioanalyzer.

The data are from a study of T cells in Graves' hyperthyroidism and ophthalmopathy (dated by TCRdb to the late 2010s). With regard to the full study: To identify TCR V-J signatures that set the groups apart, the researchers used a discovery cohort of roughly 100 patients, made up of roughly 40 with Graves' ophthalmopathy and around 58 with stable Graves' hyperthyroidism. According to the paper, TCR Vbeta CDR3 sequencing was carried out on around 140 peripheral blood samples, which came from approximately 43 ophthalmopathy, about 75 hyperthyroidism and some 17 progressor patients. After sampling, hyperthyroidism patients received methimazole starting at 30 mg daily, and ophthalmopathy patients received high-dose intravenous methylprednisolone. In addition, the study compared T-cell repertoires in thyroid tissue and in blood from several Graves' hyperthyroidism patients. The 100 discovery patients were divided at random into training and test sets in a 7:3 ratio. Prospective prediction of ophthalmopathy was tested in an independent validation cohort of approximately 19 hyperthyroidism patients and roughly 16 patients who later progressed to ophthalmopathy. Broad study findings and their caveats: A 13 V-J signature model separated ophthalmopathy from stable hyperthyroidism, with 87.88% sensitivity and 81.08% specificity in cross-validation and 80%/75% in testing. Sample size was not statistically predetermined, and blinding of investigators to group allocation was not performed. Blood samples also contained most of the expanded thyroid clonotypes (frequency above 0.001), which suggests that blood repertoires may reflect thyroid immune responses. In validation, progression to ophthalmopathy was predicted by the model with 70% to 71% sensitivity and 72% to 80% specificity, a median of around 5.9 months before onset.

The TCR beta CDR3 regions were amplified from the RNA transcripts. The first round of RT-PCR for the TCR CDR3 was performed with the HTBI primer set and the Qiagen OneStep RT-PCR kit. Libraries were constructed in a second round of multiplex PCR, after which size selection and purification were performed. The libraries were sequenced on an Illumina HiSeq2000 using paired-end 100 bp reads. As for the original processing: SOAPnuke was used to process the raw data, with reads discarded if the reads contained adapters or uncalled bases, had a mean Phred below 15, or lacked an exact constant-primer or identifier match. High-quality paired reads were merged using COPE v1.2.5, and each unique nucleotide sequence was defined as a clonotype. Clonotypes were aligned to IMGT TRBV, TRBD and TRBJ reference segments using MiTCR v1.1. Analysis was restricted to V-J combinations with a frequency above 0.0001, which covered 98% to 99.2% of repertoires. The TCS score was defined as the ratio of F50 (clonal expansion) to E x V (chaos), calculated using BLOSUM62-based TCRdist between CDR3 peptides within each V-J. Welch's t-statistics and random forest reduced roughly 540 V-J features to 10 to 15, which were used in a naive Bayes classifier (R e1071). The raw public data were reprocessed by TCRdb itself: fastp quality trimming at Q25, MiXCR clonotype calling, in-frame beta chains only. Merged by CDR3 protein, the rows form single entries marked with the most common genes and DNA. TCRdb's processing, not the authors' own work, is the source of the V and J calls. Within this sample are just over 550,000 distinct CDR3 sequences, with approximately 44% of them counted one time only. The ten largest clonotypes hold about 8.2% of the sample.

This TCR was sampled from a woman younger than 35 with Graves' hyperthyroidism. Donor details come from another sample of the same person, matched by shared clones. Material for sequencing was peripheral blood or thyroid tissue (not recorded which). Recombination connected TRBV15 to TRBJ2-3, with the D gene tentatively TRBD1 or TRBD2, based on 6 matching bases in each. The bases read TGTGCCACCAGCCTCGGAGGGGGAGATACGCAGTATTTT. It encodes CATSLGGGDTQYF.